This T cell receptor beta chain is from a study of Ad26.COV2.S vaccination and SARS-CoV-2 variants. The wider study: Within the COV1001 Ad26.COV2.S trial arm, the donor was enrolled.

Details on this clone: Its antigen is not known.

This CDR3 comprises 15 residues. The V and J ends lost 5 bases and 5 bases, in that order; junction bases with no gene match: 11. CDR1 and CDR2 from the germline V gene are MNHEY and SMNVEV (reference sequence). Method: immunoSEQ multiplex PCR; TCRdb's copy keeps in-frame clones and lacks some. The sample carries fewer than 800,000 clones, more than 80% recorded once. Treatment here: around 19 received Ad26.COV2.S at low or high dose, single or two shots; several received placebo; per-sample allocation not given. Repertoires come from day 63 after the first vaccine or placebo injection. Spike of the Wuhan-strain SARS-CoV-2 was expressed by an Ad26 vector, which formed the vaccine. Findings and caveats of the study: CD8+ and CD4+ T cells specific for spike reportedly responded with substantial breadth after vaccination. Vaccine recipients surpassed placebo recipients in spike-specific TCR breadth.

The starting material was peripheral blood, obtained in a trial of Ad26.COV2.S vaccine versus placebo. The sequence was obtained from a person between 18 and 60 years old who received the Ad26.COV2.S COVID-19 vaccine or a placebo. V gene TRBV27 combines with J gene TRBJ1-2; TRBD1 matches at 7 bases. CDR3 in DNA: TGTGCCAGCAGTCCAGGGGGGGGGAGAACTTATGGCTACACCTTC. This sequence encodes CASSPGGGRTYGYTF.